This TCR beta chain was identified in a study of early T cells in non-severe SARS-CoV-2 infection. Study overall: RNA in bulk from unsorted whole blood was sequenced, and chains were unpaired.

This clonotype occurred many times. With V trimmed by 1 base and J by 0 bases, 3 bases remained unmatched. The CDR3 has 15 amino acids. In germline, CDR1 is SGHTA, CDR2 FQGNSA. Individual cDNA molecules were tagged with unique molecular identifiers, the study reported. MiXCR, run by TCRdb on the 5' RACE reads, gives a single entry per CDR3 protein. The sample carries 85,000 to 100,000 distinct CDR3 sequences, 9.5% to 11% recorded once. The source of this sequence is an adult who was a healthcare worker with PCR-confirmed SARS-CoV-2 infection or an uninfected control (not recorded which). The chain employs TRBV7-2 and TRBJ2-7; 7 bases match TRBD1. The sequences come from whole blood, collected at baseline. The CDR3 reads CASSLVGQPSYEQYF. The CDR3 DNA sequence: TGTGCCAGCAGCTTAGTGGGACAGCCCTCCTACGAGCAGTACTTC.